The entry that follows covers one T cell receptor beta chain sequence. What it binds is unknown. This entry comes from a study of cytomegalovirus exposure and HLA in healthy donors. General observations from the study: Sequencing artifact likely explains a cluster of highly shared sequence variants.

In the PCR, 60 Vbeta and 13 Jbeta primers were used. Measured with immunoSEQ multiplex PCR; TCRdb has only the in-frame clones, and not every one. The sample contains some 200,000 clones, 80% to 85% of which appear only once. Sequencing was performed on PBMCs. This TCR derives from a man aged 50 or older in good health and CMV-seronegative.

CDR3 DNA sequence: TGTGCCAGCAGCCAAGATTGGTTACAGGGATCGGGACAGCCCCAGCATTTT. Translated: CASSQDWLQGSGQPQHF. The chain recombines TRBV4-2 with TRBJ1-5; a weak D match, TRBD1 (6 bases). Trimming cost V 0 bases and J 7 bases, with 19 bases left between them. The CDR3 is made up of 17 amino acids. Germline CDR1 LGHNA, CDR2 YNFKEQ.